This T cell receptor beta chain stems from a study of T cell responses to AZD1222 COVID-19 vaccine. Per germline, CDR1 SGHAT and CDR2 FQNNGV. The CDR3 length is 15 residues. The junction had 0 bases not matched to a gene; V was cut back by 2 bases and J by 0 bases. Only in-frame clones appear in the TCRdb table, and some are missing; sequencing was by immunoSEQ multiplex PCR. The table has 95,000 or so clones, approximately 91% seen once. The source is an adult in good health. The chain combines TRBV11-2 with TRBJ1-3, with 8 bases matching TRBD1. This sample comprised peripheral blood, obtained on day 0 of AZD1222 vaccination. Here the CDR3 DNA reads TGTGCCAGCAGCTTAACAGGGGGCTCTGGAAACACCATATATTTT. Translation: CASSLTGGSGNTIYF.